The rows below give T cell receptor beta chains drawn from one sample of a study of blood T cell repertoires in COVID-19. Repertoires were generated with immunoSEQ multiplex PCR, while TCRdb's copy carries only in-frame clones and drops some. This sample has roughly 250,000 clones, with 80% to 95% found just once. The specimen sequenced was PBMCs or T cells enriched from blood (not recorded which). These receptors came from a woman under 30 who had recovered from COVID-19. The CDR3 runs from the conserved cysteine through the conserved F or W. D genes are given only for firm matches.

D	V	J	length	DNA	CDR3
.	TRBV19	TRBJ1-1	15	TGTGCCAGTAGCCACTCAGGGGTTGGGTACACTGAAGCTTTCTTT	CASSHSGVGYTEAFF
.	TRBV27	TRBJ1-2	18	TGTGCCAGCAGTCCTGTCGGACTCAACCGGGCTATAAACTATGGCTACACCTTC	CASSPVGLNRAINYGYTF
.	TRBV12-3/TRBV12-4	TRBJ2-1	13	TGTGCCAGCAGTAAGTTGGAGGGCCATGAGCAGTTCTTC	CASSKLEGHEQFF
.	TRBV15	TRBJ2-5	14	TGTGCCACCAGCAGAGGGGTTAGCGAAGAGACCCAGTACTTC	CATSRGVSEETQYF
.	TRBV28	TRBJ1-1	16	TGTGCCAGCAGTCCCGCCGGGCGGGTGGTGAACACTGAAGCTTTCTTT	CASSPAGRVVNTEAFF
.	TRBV4-1	TRBJ2-1	14	TGCGCCAGCAATCCGTGGACAGCCTACAATGAGCAGTTCTTC	CASNPWTAYNEQFF
TRBD1	TRBV2	TRBJ1-6	17	TGTGCCAGCAGACCGGGACAGGGGAATTCCTATAATTCACCCCTCCACTTT	CASRPGQGNSYNSPLHF
.	TRBV27	TRBJ2-7	16	TGTGCCAGCAGTTTAAGTTTGGGGGACATATTCTACGAGCAGTACTTC	CASSLSLGDIFYEQYF
.	TRBV7-2	TRBJ2-2	16	TGTGCCAGCAGCCTCCACAGGGTTCGGGTCACCGGGGAGCTGTTTTTT	CASSLHRVRVTGELFF
TRBD1	TRBV15	TRBJ1-1	15	TGTGCCACCAGCAGACATACAGGGGCGAACACTGAAGCTTTCTTT	CATSRHTGANTEAFF
.	TRBV7-2	TRBJ2-1	14	TGTGCCAGCAGCTTACGGGGTAGGTACAATGAGCAGTTCTTC	CASSLRGRYNEQFF
.	TRBV6-5	TRBJ2-5	15	TGTGCCAGCAGTAGGATGGTGAGGTACCAAGAGACCCAGTACTTC	CASSRMVRYQETQYF
TRBD2	TRBV6-5	TRBJ2-5	14	TGTGCCAGCAGAGCGGGGGGGCCCAGAGAGACCCAGTACTTC	CASRAGGPRETQYF
TRBD1	TRBV2	TRBJ1-2	13	TGTGCCAGCAGCAGACAGGGACCCTATGGCTACACCTTC	CASSRQGPYGYTF
.	TRBV7-3	TRBJ1-2	15	TGTGCCAGCAGCTTACAGGGATTAGCTAACTATGGCTACACCTTC	CASSLQGLANYGYTF
.	TRBV4-3	TRBJ1-1	14	TGCGCCAGCAGCCTACTGGGAGGAAACACTGAAGCTTTCTTT	CASSLLGGNTEAFF